This passage covers 13 T cell receptor beta chains from one sample sequenced in a study of blood T cells in healthy people across ages. A J-beta primer mix and a sample-barcoded 5' primer were used in a second PCR of about 6 to 12 cycles. One entry per CDR3 protein, called by TCRdb with MiXCR from the 5' RACE reads. The data show more than 1 million distinct CDR3 sequences, with more than 40% seen just once and approximately 19% held by the top ten. The sample comprised blood. All receptors derive from a woman between 55 and 75 years old in good health.

The gene calls are TRBV7-9 and TRBJ2-7; the D gene is possibly TRBD1 (6 bases). With the DNA end fitting TRBJ2-5 better, the J assignment may be wrong. Per germline, CDR1 SEHNR and CDR2 FQNEAQ (reference sequence). The CDR3 has 14 residues. CDR3 loop: CASSLGQAWETQYF. CDR3 coding DNA: TGTGCCAGCAGCTTAGGACAGGCCTGGGAGACCCAGTACTTC.

V gene TRBV7-8 combines with J gene TRBJ2-7; TRBD2 aligns across 11 bases. J was trimmed by 4 bases and V by 5 bases; bases with no gene match: 7. This CDR3 comprises 15 residues. The germline gives CDR1 SGHVS, CDR2 FQNEAQ. CDR3: CASSPITSGSYEQYF. CDR3 coding DNA: TGTGCCAGCAGCCCTATCACTAGCGGGAGTTACGAGCAGTACTTC.

The genes are TRBV20-1 and TRBJ2-3; D is unresolved. CDR3 length equals 14 residues. Germline values: CDR1 DFQATT, CDR2 SNEGSKA (reference sequence). The V and J ends lost 3 bases and 1 base respectively, with 11 bases between them. CDR3 protein: CSASPLSGTDTQYF. The CDR3 DNA is TGCAGTGCTAGCCCCTTGTCGGGCACAGATACGCAGTATTTT.

This clonotype appeared a few times. The chain has TRBV20-1 and TRBJ2-3; 8 bases line up with TRBD2. V was pared by 8 bases and J by 6 bases, with 13 bases of the junction left unmatched. From germline, CDR1 is DFQATT and CDR2 SNEGSKA (reference sequence). This CDR3 comprises 14 residues. The CDR3 region is CSPSLREGRDTQYF. CDR3 sequence (DNA): TGCAGTCCTTCCTTACGGGAGGGCCGGGATACGCAGTATTTT.

This clonotype appeared many times. The chain uses TRBV25-1 and TRBJ1-2; D remains ambiguous. The CDR3 loop spans 15 amino acids. The germline V and J ends were trimmed by 4 bases and 8 bases, with 20 bases remaining between them. The germline CDR1 and CDR2 sequences are MGHDK and SYGVNS. The CDR3, as DNA: TGTGCCAGCAGTGCTCCCGGCCACTCTATTGGAGGCTACACCTTC. It translates to CASSAPGHSIGGYTF.

This chain links TRBV27 with TRBJ2-4; D possibly corresponds to TRBD1 (6 bases). The DNA end favors TRBJ2-5, so the J call may be wrong. The CDR3 has 15 amino acids. The germline V gene has CDR1 MNHEY and CDR2 SMNVEV (reference sequence). CDR3 coding DNA: TGTGCCAGCAGTCCCACGGCCACAGGGAAAGAGACCCAGTACTTC. Translated: CASSPTATGKETQYF.

This clonotype was seen a handful of times. V gene TRBV25-1 combines with J gene TRBJ1-6; D remains unclear. This CDR3 is built from 15 residues. Germline V gene sequence: CDR1 MGHDK, CDR2 SYGVNS. The ends were cut back, 1 base at V and 10 bases at J, with 14 bases in the middle. CDR3 sequence: CASSEFGRDGSPLHF. In DNA, the CDR3 is TGTGCCAGCAGTGAATTCGGTAGGGATGGATCACCCCTCCACTTT.

The rearrangement links TRBV21-1 to TRBJ2-4. The end of the DNA is better explained by TRBJ2-5, so the J call may be wrong. TRBV21-1 is marked as a pseudogene. The CDR3 has 10 amino acids. DNA for the CDR3: TGTGCCAGCACAGACGAGACCCAGTACTTC. As protein: CASTDETQYF.

This chain links TRBV2 with TRBJ2-1; 10 bases are a match to TRBD2. Trimming cost V 5 bases and J 10 bases; bases outside gene matches: 11. CDR3 length equals 15 residues. The V gene's germline CDR1 is SNHLY and CDR2 FYNNEI. As DNA, the CDR3 is TGTGCCAGCAGTCCTCGGACTAGCGGAGGAGGGGAGCAGTTCTTC. As protein: CASSPRTSGGGEQFF.

This chain joins TRBV12-3 or TRBV12-4 and TRBJ2-1; 13 bases line up with TRBD2. The CDR3 has 16 amino acids. V was pared by 7 bases and J by 10 bases, with 13 bases of the junction left unmatched. The CDR3 bases are TGTGCCAGCATGCTAAATGGACTAGCGGGAGTGGGGGAGCAGTTCTTC. Translation: CASMLNGLAGVGEQFF.

This clonotype turned up a few times. V and J are TRBV12-3 or TRBV12-4 and TRBJ2-1, with 8 bases identical to TRBD2. Unmatched junction bases numbered 13, after V lost 8 bases and J lost 1 base. This CDR3 is 17 amino acids long. CDR3 sequence (DNA): TGTGCCAGCCAGGACCCAAAGCGGGAGAGTTCCTACAATGAGCAGTTCTTC. It translates to CASQDPKRESSYNEQFF.

The chain has TRBV2 and TRBJ2-4, with no clear D. The CDR3 has 12 amino acids. CDR1 and CDR2 (germline): SNHLY, FYNNEI. Trimming shortened V by 7 bases and J by 0 bases, and 4 bases separated the two germline ends. This CDR3 is CASNLAKNIQYF. For the CDR3, the DNA is TGTGCCAGCAATCTAGCCAAAAACATTCAGTACTTC.

The chain joins TRBV20-1 to TRBJ2-3, with TRBD2 identical over 13 bases. Germline V gene sequence: CDR1 DFQATT, CDR2 SNEGSKA (reference sequence). V was clipped by 2 bases and J by 6 bases; unmatched bases: 5. CDR3 size: 15 residues. The DNA of the CDR3 is TGCAGTGCTAGATGGACTAGCGGGAGTTTGGATACGCAGTATTTT. This encodes CSARWTSGSLDTQYF.